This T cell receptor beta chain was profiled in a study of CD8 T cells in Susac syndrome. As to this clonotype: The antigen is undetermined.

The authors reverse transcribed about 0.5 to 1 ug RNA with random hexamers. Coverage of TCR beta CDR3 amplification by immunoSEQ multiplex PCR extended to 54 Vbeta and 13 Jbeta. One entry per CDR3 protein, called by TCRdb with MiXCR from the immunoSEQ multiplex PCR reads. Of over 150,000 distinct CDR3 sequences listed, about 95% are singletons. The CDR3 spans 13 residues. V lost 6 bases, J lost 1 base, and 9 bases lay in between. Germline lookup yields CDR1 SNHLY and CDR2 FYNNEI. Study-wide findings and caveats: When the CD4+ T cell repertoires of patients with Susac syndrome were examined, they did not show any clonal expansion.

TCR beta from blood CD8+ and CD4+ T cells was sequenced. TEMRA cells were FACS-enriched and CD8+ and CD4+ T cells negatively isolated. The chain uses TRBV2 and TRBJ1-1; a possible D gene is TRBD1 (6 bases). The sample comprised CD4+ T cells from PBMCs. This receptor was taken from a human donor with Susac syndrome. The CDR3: CASRDSPNTEAFF. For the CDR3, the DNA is TGTGCCAGCAGGGACAGCCCGAACACTGAAGCTTTCTTT. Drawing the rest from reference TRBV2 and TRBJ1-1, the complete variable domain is EPEVTQTPSHQVTQMGQEVILRCVPISNHLYFYWYRQILGQKVEFLVSFYNNEISEKSEIFDDQFSVERPDGSNFTLKIRSTKLEDSAMYFCASRDSPNTEAFFGQGTRLTVV.